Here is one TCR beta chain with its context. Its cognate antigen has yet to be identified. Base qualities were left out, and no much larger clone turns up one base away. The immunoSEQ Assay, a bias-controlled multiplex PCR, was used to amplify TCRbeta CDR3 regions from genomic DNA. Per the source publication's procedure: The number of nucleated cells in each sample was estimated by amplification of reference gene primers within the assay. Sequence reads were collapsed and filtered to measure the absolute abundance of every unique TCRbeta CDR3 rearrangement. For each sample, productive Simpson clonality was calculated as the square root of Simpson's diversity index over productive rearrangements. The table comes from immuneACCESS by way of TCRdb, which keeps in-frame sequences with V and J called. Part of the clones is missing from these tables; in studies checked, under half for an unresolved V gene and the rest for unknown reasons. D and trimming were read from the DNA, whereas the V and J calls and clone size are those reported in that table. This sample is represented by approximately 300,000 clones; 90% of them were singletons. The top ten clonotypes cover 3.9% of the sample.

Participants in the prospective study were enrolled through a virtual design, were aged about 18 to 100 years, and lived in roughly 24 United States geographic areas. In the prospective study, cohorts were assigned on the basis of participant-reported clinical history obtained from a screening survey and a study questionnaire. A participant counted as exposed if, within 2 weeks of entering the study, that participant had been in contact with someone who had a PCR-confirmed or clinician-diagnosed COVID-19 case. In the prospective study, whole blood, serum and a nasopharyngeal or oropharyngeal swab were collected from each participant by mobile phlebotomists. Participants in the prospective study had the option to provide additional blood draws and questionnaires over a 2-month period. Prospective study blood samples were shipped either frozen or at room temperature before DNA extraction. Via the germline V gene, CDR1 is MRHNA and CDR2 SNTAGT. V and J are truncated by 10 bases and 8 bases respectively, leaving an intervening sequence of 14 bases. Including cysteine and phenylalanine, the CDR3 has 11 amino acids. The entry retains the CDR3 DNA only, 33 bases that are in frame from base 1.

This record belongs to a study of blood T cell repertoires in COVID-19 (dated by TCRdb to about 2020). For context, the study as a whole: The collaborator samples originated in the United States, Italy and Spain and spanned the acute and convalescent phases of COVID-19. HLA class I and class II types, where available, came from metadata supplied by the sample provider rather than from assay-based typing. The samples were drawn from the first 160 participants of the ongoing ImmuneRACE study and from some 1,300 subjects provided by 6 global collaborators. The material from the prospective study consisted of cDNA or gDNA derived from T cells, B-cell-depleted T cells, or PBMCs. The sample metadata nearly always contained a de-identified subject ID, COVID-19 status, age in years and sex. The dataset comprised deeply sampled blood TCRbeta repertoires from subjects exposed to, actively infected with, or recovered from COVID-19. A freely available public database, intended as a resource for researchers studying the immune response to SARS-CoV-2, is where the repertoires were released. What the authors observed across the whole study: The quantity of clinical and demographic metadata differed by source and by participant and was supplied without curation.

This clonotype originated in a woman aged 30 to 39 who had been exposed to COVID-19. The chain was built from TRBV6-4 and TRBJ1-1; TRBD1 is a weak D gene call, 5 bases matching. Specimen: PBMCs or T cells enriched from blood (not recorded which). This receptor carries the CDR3 CATGKQEEAFF. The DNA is TGTGCCACCGGAAAACAGGAGGAAGCTTTCTTT.